This T cell receptor beta chain was identified during a study of neurological immune-mediated disorders. Overall study findings and caveats: CDR3 amino acid sequences of expanded clones were not shared across subjects, a result suggesting private repertoires in all groups. The greatest degree of TCR clonal expansion was observed in HTLV-1-associated myelopathy, with the lowest in multiple sclerosis, below that of healthy controls.

The cDNA was synthesized by means of template-switch 5'RACE, which was carried out with 10-nucleotide random UMIs. TCRdb itself ran the 5' RACE reads through MiXCR, one entry per CDR3 protein. This table has about 59,000 distinct CDR3 sequences, about 25% appearing once. In germline, CDR1 is MNHEY, CDR2 SMNVEV (reference sequence). This CDR3 has 14 amino acids. This clonotype occurred many times. What it binds is unknown. Time point denoted: technical triplicate 2. Source material was 2 million unsorted PBMCs, stored at -80 °C in RNAlater. This sequence joins TRBV27 and TRBJ2-1; 7 nucleotides agree with TRBD2. The sequencing sample was made of PBMCs. This TCR derives from a man between 60 and 75 years old with HTLV-1-associated myelopathy (HAM/TSP). CDR3 bases: TGTGTTAGTAGTGCGGGAGTCGCCTACAATGAGCAGTTCTTC. This encodes CVSSAGVAYNEQFF.